The clone carrying this T cell receptor (beta chain) was detected many times. The sample is drawn from a study of Graves' ophthalmopathy and Graves' hyperthyroidism. The authors amplified TCR beta CDR3 regions, and they did so from RNA transcripts for repertoire sequencing. The authors performed first-round RT-PCR with HTBI primers and then a second-round multiplex PCR. TCRdb re-derived calls from the multiplex PCR reads in MiXCR, one entry per CDR3 protein. The top ten clones hold about 7.3% of a sample with about 380,000 distinct CDR3 sequences, 15% to 17% of them seen once. The sequencing sample was made of peripheral blood. The receptor comes from a woman aged 18-35 years with stable Graves' hyperthyroidism.

Here the CDR3 reads CSAFHPRQGSYTGELFF. CDR3 coding DNA: TGCAGTGCTTTCCACCCTAGACAGGGGAGTTACACCGGGGAGCTGTTTTTT. The V gene is TRBV20-1, the J gene TRBJ2-2, with TRBD1 identical over 8 bases. V shed 5 bases, J shed 3 bases, and the junction held 14 bases outside the gene matches. This CDR3 has 17 amino acids. CDR1 is DFQATT and CDR2 is SNEGSKA in the germline V gene (reference sequence).